This record concerns one T cell receptor beta chain sequence. Antigen specificity is unknown. It was by quantitative 5'-RACE with molecular barcodes that TCR beta libraries were made. TCRdb reanalysed the 5' RACE reads using MiXCR and keeps one entry per CDR3 protein. The data show about 500,000 distinct CDR3 sequences, roughly 5.2% seen once. Germline values: CDR1 MNHEY, CDR2 SVGEGT. V was pared by 7 bases and J by 6 bases, with 15 bases between. CDR3 size: 13 residues. The data are from a study of CD8 T cells in ankylosing spondylitis. Study results and caveats: A TCR beta motif of 8 or 9 highly homologous variants appeared characteristic of ankylosing spondylitis blood. Disease-linked clones displayed a CD8+ phenotype and appeared relatively rarely in peripheral blood. Matched ankylosing spondylitis synovial fluid reportedly showed significant enrichment of disease-linked clones. Past research had described some motif variants in reactive arthritis synovial fluid and blood.

This chain uses TRBV6-2 or TRBV6-3 with TRBJ1-2; perhaps TRBD1 as D (5 bases). This receptor was obtained from a male donor with ankylosing spondylitis. Sequences were obtained from blood, either unsorted or a sorted T cell fraction (not recorded which). CDR3 sequence (DNA): TGTGCCAGCATGTACGCCGGGACGAATGGCTACACCTTC. It yields the protein CASMYAGTNGYTF.